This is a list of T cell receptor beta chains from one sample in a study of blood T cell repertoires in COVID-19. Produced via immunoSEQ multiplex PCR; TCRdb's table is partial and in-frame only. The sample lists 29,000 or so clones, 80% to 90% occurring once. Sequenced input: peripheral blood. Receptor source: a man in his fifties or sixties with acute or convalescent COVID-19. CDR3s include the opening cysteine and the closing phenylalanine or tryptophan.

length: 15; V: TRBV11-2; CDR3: CASSPLAAGAYEQYF
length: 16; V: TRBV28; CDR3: CASSVNQGARNYGYTF
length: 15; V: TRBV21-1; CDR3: CASSKKEGLRYEQYF
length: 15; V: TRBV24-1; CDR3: CATSDLRTGGNEQFF
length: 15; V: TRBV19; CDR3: CASSIRLAVKETQYF
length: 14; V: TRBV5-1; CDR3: CASSPTGWIYEQYF
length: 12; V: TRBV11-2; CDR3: CASSPRGETQYF
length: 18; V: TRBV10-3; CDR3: CAISESLGSSGGNNEQFF
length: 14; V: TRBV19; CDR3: CASSIDGRTKGYTF
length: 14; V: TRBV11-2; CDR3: CASSGLAGIDTQYF
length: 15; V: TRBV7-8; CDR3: CASSLKRVSNQPQHF
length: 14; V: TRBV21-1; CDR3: CASSKGKGLDGYTF
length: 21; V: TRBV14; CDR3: CASSQDPGWGSLAGSTDTQYF
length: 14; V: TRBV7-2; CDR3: CASRHPGQGSEAFF
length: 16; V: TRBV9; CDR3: CASSKRLAGEQETQYF
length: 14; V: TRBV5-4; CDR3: CASSLAGVQETQYF
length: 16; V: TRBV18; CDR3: CASSPPQGGAYNEQFF
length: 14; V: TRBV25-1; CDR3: CASSHRRDTDGAFF
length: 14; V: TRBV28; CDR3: CASRSGVANQPQHF
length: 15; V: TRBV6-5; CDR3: CASRLGGTAFYEQYF
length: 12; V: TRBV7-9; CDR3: CASSLQGVEQYF
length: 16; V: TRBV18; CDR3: CASSSSGGGLTGELFF
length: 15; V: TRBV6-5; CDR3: CASEGLAGRTGELFF
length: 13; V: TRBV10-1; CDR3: CASKGAPNTEAFF
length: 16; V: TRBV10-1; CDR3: CASSSTGTSGKDEQFF
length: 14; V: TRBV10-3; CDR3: CATRGPSLNEKLFF
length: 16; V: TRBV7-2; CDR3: CASSPRQGGTLDTQYF